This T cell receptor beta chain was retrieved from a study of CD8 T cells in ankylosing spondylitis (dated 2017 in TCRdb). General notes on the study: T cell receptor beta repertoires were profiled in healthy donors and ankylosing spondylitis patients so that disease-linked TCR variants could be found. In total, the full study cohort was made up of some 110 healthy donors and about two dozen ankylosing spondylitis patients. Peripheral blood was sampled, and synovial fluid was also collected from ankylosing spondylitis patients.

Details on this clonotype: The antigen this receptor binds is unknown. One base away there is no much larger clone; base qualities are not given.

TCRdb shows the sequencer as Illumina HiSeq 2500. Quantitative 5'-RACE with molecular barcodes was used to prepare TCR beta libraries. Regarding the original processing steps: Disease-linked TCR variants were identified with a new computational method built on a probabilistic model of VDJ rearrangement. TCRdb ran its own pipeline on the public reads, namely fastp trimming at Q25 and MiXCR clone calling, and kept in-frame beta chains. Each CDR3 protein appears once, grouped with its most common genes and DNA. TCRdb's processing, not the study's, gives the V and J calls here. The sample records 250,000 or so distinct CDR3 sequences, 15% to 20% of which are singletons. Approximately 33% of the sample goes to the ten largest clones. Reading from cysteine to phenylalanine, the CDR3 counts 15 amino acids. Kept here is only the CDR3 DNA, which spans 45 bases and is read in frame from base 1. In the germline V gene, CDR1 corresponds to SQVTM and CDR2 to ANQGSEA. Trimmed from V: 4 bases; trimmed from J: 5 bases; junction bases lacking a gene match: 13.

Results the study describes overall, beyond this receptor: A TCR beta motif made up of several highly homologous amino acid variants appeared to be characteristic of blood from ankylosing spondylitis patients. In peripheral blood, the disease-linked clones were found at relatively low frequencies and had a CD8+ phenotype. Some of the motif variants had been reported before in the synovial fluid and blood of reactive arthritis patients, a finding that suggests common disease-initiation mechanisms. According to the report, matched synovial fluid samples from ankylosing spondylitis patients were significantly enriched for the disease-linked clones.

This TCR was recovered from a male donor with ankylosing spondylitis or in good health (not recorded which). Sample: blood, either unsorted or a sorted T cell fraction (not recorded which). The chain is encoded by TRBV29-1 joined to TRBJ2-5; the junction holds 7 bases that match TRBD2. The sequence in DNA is TGCAGCGTTGGATTTCGCGGGGGAGAAGGGGAGACCCAGTACTTC. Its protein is CSVGFRGGEGETQYF. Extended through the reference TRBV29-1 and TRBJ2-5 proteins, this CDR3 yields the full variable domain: SAVISQKPSRDICQRGTSLTIQCQVDSQVTMMFWYRQQPGQSLTLIATANQGSEATYESGFVIDKFPISRPNLTFSTLTVSNMSPEDSSIYLCSVGFRGGEGETQYFGPGTRLLVL.